This passage covers 18 T cell receptor beta chains from one sample sequenced in a study of blood T cell repertoires in COVID-19. The table came from immunoSEQ multiplex PCR; TCRdb's copy has only in-frame clones and leaves some out. The table records 200,000 to 300,000 clones, approximately 91% of them present only once. The sample taken for sequencing was peripheral blood. The receptors were gathered from a human donor in a cohort sampled during active COVID-19.

The V call is TRBV9, the J call TRBJ1-1; 8 bases line up with TRBD1. The CDR3 covers 14 residues. V gave up 3 bases and J gave up 3 bases; unmatched junction bases: 4. In germline, CDR1 is SGDLS, CDR2 YYNGEE. DNA for the CDR3: TGTGCCAGCAGCGCCGGACAGGGAGACACTGAAGCTTTCTTT. Its protein product is CASSAGQGDTEAFF.

There are a few counts of this clone. The J gene is TRBJ1-1, the V gene TRBV6-5; 7 nucleotides agree with TRBD1. Germline V gene sequence: CDR1 MNHEY, CDR2 SVGAGI. Trimming removed 8 bases from V and 1 base from J; junction bases left unmatched: 7. The CDR3 runs to 14 residues. CDR3 region: CASAGQLGNTEAFF. The CDR3 nucleotides read TGTGCCAGCGCGGGACAGCTAGGGAACACTGAAGCTTTCTTT.

This clone was counted a single time. In DNA, the CDR3 is TGCGCCAGCAGCCTAGCCCCCTACGAGCAGTACTTC. This encodes CASSLAPYEQYF. The chain carries TRBV5-1 and TRBJ2-7; TRBD2 might be the D (5 bases). Germline V CDR1 and CDR2: SGHRS, YFSETQ. V gave up 4 bases and J gave up 2 bases, with 7 bases separating them. The CDR3 runs 12 residues.

The V and J genes are TRBV7-3 and TRBJ2-1; 11 bases are shared with TRBD2. Germline V lookup: CDR1 SGHTA, CDR2 FQGTGA. The CDR3 has 17 residues. Unmatched junction bases numbered 13, after V lost 5 bases and J lost 7 bases. CDR3 in DNA: TGTGCCAGCAGCCGACAAGGGACTAGCGGACGGGGGAATGAGCAGTTCTTC. Translation: CASSRQGTSGRGNEQFF.

The gene calls are TRBV4-3 and TRBJ2-7; no reliable D call. The CDR3 length is 15 residues. V was trimmed by 1 base and J by 6 bases, leaving 16 bases between them. Germline V gene data show CDR1 as LGHNA and CDR2 as YSLEER. The CDR3 DNA is TGCGCCAGCAGCCAAGTTTGGGCAGAAGCATCCGAGCAGTACTTC. It yields the protein CASSQVWAEASEQYF.

The genes are TRBV7-6 and TRBJ1-2; D is unresolved. This CDR3 contains 15 residues. The ends were cut back, 5 bases at V and 1 base at J, with 14 bases in the middle. Germline V lookup: CDR1 SGHVS, CDR2 FNYEAQ. CDR3 protein: CASSPPTIFNYGYTF. The CDR3 nucleotides read TGTGCCAGCAGCCCTCCGACAATTTTTAACTATGGCTACACCTTC.

This chain's CDR3 is CASSQELRQGPIAYGYTF. CDR3 nucleotide sequence: TGCGCCAGCAGCCAAGAGTTGAGACAGGGACCGATCGCCTATGGCTACACCTTC. The chain uses TRBV4-1 and TRBJ1-2, with TRBD1 identical over 7 bases. This CDR3 has 18 residues. Trimming cost V 0 bases and J 4 bases; bases outside gene matches: 14. Germline V lookup: CDR1 MGHRA, CDR2 YSYEKL.

V usage is TRBV19 and J usage is TRBJ2-7; 7 bases match TRBD1. J lost 4 bases, V lost 6 bases, and 12 bases had no gene match. Germline V gene data show CDR1 as LNHDA and CDR2 as SQIVND (reference sequence). The CDR3 covers 15 residues. In nucleotides, the CDR3 is TGTGCCAGTAGACCAGAGGACAGGCCATCTTACGAGCAGTACTTC. Its protein is CASRPEDRPSYEQYF.

The V call is TRBV27, the J call TRBJ2-5, with TRBD1 identical over 8 bases. Germline values: CDR1 MNHEY, CDR2 SMNVEV (reference sequence). J gave up 4 bases and V 6 bases, and 4 bases lay outside the gene matches. The CDR3 extends over 13 amino acids. This chain's CDR3 is CASSDRGGETQYF. For the CDR3, the DNA is TGTGCCAGCAGCGACAGGGGTGGAGAGACCCAGTACTTC.

The V call is TRBV7-9, the J call TRBJ2-5, with a possible D match to TRBD1 (6 bases). CDR3 size: 15 residues. In germline, CDR1 is SEHNR, CDR2 FQNEAQ (reference sequence). Trimming removed 3 bases from V and 2 bases from J, with 13 bases in between. The CDR3 DNA follows: TGTGCCAGCAGCTTCATGGGGACACCACAAGAGACCCAGTACTTC. This codes for CASSFMGTPQETQYF. The full variable domain, in which reference TRBV7-9 and TRBJ2-5 provide the parts outside the CDR3, is DTGVSQNPRHKITKRGQNVTFRCDPISEHNRLYWYRQTLGQGPEFLTYFQNEAQLEKSRLLSDRFSAERPKGSFSTLEIQRTEQGDSAMYLCASSFMGTPQETQYFGPGTRLLVL.

This chain links TRBV5-6 with TRBJ2-3; 12 bases line up with TRBD2. The CDR3 totals 16 residues. The V gene's germline CDR1 is SGHDT and CDR2 YYEEEE. The trim removed 3 bases at V and 5 bases at J, leaving 7 bases unmatched. In nucleotides, the CDR3 is TGTGCCAGCAGCTCGACTAGCGGGAGCGAGCGAGATACGCAGTATTTT. Protein: CASSSTSGSERDTQYF.

The chain combines TRBV19 with TRBJ1-5; weak D call: TRBD1 (6 bases). This CDR3 region has 14 residues. The germline V gene has CDR1 LNHDA and CDR2 SQIVND (reference sequence). V lost 8 bases and J 6 bases, leaving 17 bases between the germline ends. CDR3 coding DNA: TGTGCCAGTCTTTCACAGGGAATCGCTCAGCCCCAGCATTTT. This codes for CASLSQGIAQPQHF.

The chain recombines TRBV7-2 with TRBJ2-7; TRBD1 is a possible D gene (5 bases). CDR3 length equals 15 residues. CDR1 SGHTA and CDR2 FQGNSA come from the germline V gene. The V end lost 5 bases, the J end lost 4 bases, and 18 bases lay between the germline ends. The chain's CDR3 is CASSPRATAVYEQYF. CDR3 nucleotides: TGTGCCAGCAGCCCCAGGGCCACGGCGGTGTACGAGCAGTACTTC.

The J gene is TRBJ2-1, the V gene TRBV7-2; TRBD2 matches 9 bases. Germline trimming cut 3 bases from V and 10 bases from J; bases unmatched to any gene: 4. Germline CDR1 and CDR2: SGHTA and FQGNSA. The CDR3 is 13 residues long. The CDR3 nucleotides are TGTGCCAGCAGCTTCGGCGGGAGGGCCGAGCAGTTCTTC. This sequence encodes CASSFGGRAEQFF.

The gene calls are TRBV5-1 and TRBJ2-7, with 7 positions matching TRBD1. The CDR3 has 15 residues. V lost 6 bases to trimming and J lost 0 bases; unmatched junction nucleotides: 9. CDR1 and CDR2 from the germline V gene are SGHRS and YFSETQ. As DNA, the CDR3 is TGCGCCAGCACCAAATCCCGGGACAGCTCCTACGAGCAGTACTTC. This codes for CASTKSRDSSYEQYF.

In this sample, this clone turned up once. The chain couples TRBV19 to TRBJ2-1, with unresolved D. V lost 5 bases, J lost 4 bases, and 6 bases lay in between. CDR3 length: 12 amino acids. The V gene's germline CDR1 is LNHDA and CDR2 SQIVND (reference sequence). The CDR3 DNA reads TGTGCCAGTAGTCCCAAATACAATGAGCAGTTCTTC. This codes for CASSPKYNEQFF.

This clone was detected only a few times. The rearrangement joins TRBV4-3 to TRBJ1-4, with a possible D match to TRBD1 (6 bases). This CDR3 spans 14 amino acids. Germline V gene sequence: CDR1 LGHNA, CDR2 YSLEER. V was shortened by 4 bases and J by 4 bases, with 10 bases between the two germline ends. The CDR3 DNA follows: TGCGCCAGCAGCCCGGACAGACTTAATGAAAAACTGTTTTTT. Translating it yields CASSPDRLNEKLFF.

V is TRBV24-1 and J is TRBJ2-5; possible D gene TRBD2, 5 bases. The V gene lost 2 bases and the J gene lost 5 bases, with 23 bases spanning the gap. The CDR3 consists of 18 residues. CDR1 and CDR2 from the germline V gene are KGHDR and SFDVKD. For the CDR3, the DNA is TGTGCCACCAGTGATTGGGCCGGGGTCCTTACGGGTTTGGAGACCCAGTACTTC. The encoded protein is CATSDWAGVLTGLETQYF.